This TCR beta chain originates from a study of blood T cell repertoires in COVID-19. On the study more broadly: The origin of the acute and convalescent COVID-19 samples was the United States, Italy and Spain. PBMCs, B-cell-depleted T cells, or T cells provided the cDNA or gDNA that made up the material.

This CDR3 comprises 10 residues. CDR1 is SNHLY and CDR2 is FYNNEI in the germline V gene. Trimming cost V 4 bases and J 6 bases, with 4 bases left between them. Authors' processing steps: Researchers report that nucleated cell counts were estimated from reference gene primer amplification. Assay used: immunoSEQ multiplex PCR; TCRdb lists only in-frame clones, some missing. For V, J and clone size, that table is used; D and trimming come from the DNA. The table records around 180,000 clones, 70% to 90% of them present only once. Input material: peripheral blood. The sequence was obtained from a woman aged 30 to 39 with active or convalescent COVID-19. The chain has TRBV2 and TRBJ2-7; no clear D gene. CDR3 DNA sequence: TGTGCCAGCAGTGGAGTCGAGCAGTACTTC. Protein: CASSGVEQYF.